The rows below give T cell receptor beta chains drawn from one sample of a study of human T cells and chemical hapten exposure. One entry per CDR3 protein, called by TCRdb with MiXCR from the RACE reads. The sample has about 190,000 distinct CDR3 sequences, around a quarter seen once. The starting material was whole blood, obtained in connection with sensitization to the hapten diphenylcyclopropenone (DPC). These receptors originate from a woman aged 40-49 years with alopecia areata. Some clones in this sample may be carry-over from other donors' samples. The CDR3 runs from the conserved cysteine through the conserved F or W. Each record gives: J gene, CDR3 length, V gene, clone size, D gene, CDR3 protein, CDR3 DNA. A D gene is named only where the DNA matches it firmly. Size values are once, few and many counts, or a class for expanded clones, and some rows have none.

j_gene: TRBJ2-5
len: 14
v_gene: TRBV7-2
abundance: .
d_gene: TRBD1
CDR3aa: CASSLMTGGETQYF
CDR3nt: TGTGCCAGCAGCTTAATGACAGGGGGAGAGACCCAGTACTTC

j_gene: TRBJ2-3
len: 17
v_gene: TRBV5-6
abundance: .
d_gene: .
CDR3aa: CASSLFETTTSTDTQYF
CDR3nt: TGTGCCAGCAGCTTGTTTGAGACAACAACTAGCACAGATACGCAGTATTTT

j_gene: TRBJ2-3
len: 16
v_gene: TRBV6-2/TRBV6-3
abundance: few
d_gene: TRBD2
CDR3aa: CASSYLSGTSLDTQYF
CDR3nt: TGTGCCAGCAGCTACCTATCCGGGACTAGTCTAGATACGCAGTATTTT

j_gene: TRBJ1-5
len: 17
v_gene: TRBV6-2/TRBV6-3
abundance: .
d_gene: .
CDR3aa: CASSYVAGETRNQPQHF
CDR3nt: TGTGCCAGCAGTTACGTGGCAGGGGAAACACGCAATCAGCCCCAGCATTTT

j_gene: TRBJ1-1
len: 13
v_gene: TRBV10-3
abundance: few
d_gene: .
CDR3aa: CAIRVTANTEAFF
CDR3nt: TGTGCCATCAGGGTGACGGCGAACACTGAAGCTTTCTTT

j_gene: TRBJ2-3
len: 16
v_gene: TRBV7-8
abundance: .
d_gene: .
CDR3aa: CASSLGGTRLTDTQYF
CDR3nt: TGTGCCAGCAGCTTAGGAGGGACCCGACTCACAGATACGCAGTATTTT

j_gene: TRBJ2-1
len: 15
v_gene: TRBV4-3
abundance: many
d_gene: TRBD2
CDR3aa: CASSQELAGNNEQFF
CDR3nt: TGCGCCAGCAGCCAAGAACTAGCGGGAAACAATGAGCAGTTCTTC

j_gene: TRBJ2-5
len: 14
v_gene: TRBV4-2
abundance: .
d_gene: TRBD2
CDR3aa: CASSQAGGSETQYF
CDR3nt: TGTGCCAGCAGCCAAGCGGGGGGTTCCGAGACCCAGTACTTC

j_gene: TRBJ2-6
len: 12
v_gene: TRBV10-3
abundance: few
d_gene: .
CDR3aa: CATESGANVLTF
CDR3nt: TGTGCCACCGAATCTGGGGCCAACGTCCTGACTTTC

j_gene: TRBJ1-2
len: 16
v_gene: TRBV7-2
abundance: .
d_gene: .
CDR3aa: CASSLAGGGPSYGYTF
CDR3nt: TGTGCCAGCAGCTTAGCGGGTGGTGGGCCCTCCTATGGCTACACCTTC

j_gene: TRBJ1-2
len: 17
v_gene: TRBV5-5
abundance: many
d_gene: .
CDR3aa: CASSFQSGRETNYGYTF
CDR3nt: TGTGCCAGCAGCTTTCAGTCCGGGCGGGAAACTAACTATGGCTACACCTTC

j_gene: TRBJ2-5
len: 13
v_gene: TRBV20-1
abundance: few
d_gene: TRBD1
CDR3aa: CSAYGTEQETQYF
CDR3nt: TGCAGTGCATACGGGACAGAACAAGAGACCCAGTACTTC

j_gene: TRBJ2-1
len: 17
v_gene: TRBV12-2
abundance: few
d_gene: .
CDR3aa: CASRLKTGGLSYNEQFF
CDR3nt: TGTGCAAGTCGCCTAAAAACAGGGGGCCTCTCCTACAATGAGCAGTTCTTC

j_gene: TRBJ2-1
len: 18
v_gene: TRBV20-1
abundance: few
d_gene: TRBD2
CDR3aa: CSASAGLAGGITYNEQFF
CDR3nt: TGCAGTGCTAGCGCCGGACTAGCGGGAGGCATCACCTACAATGAGCAGTTCTTC

j_gene: TRBJ2-1
len: 17
v_gene: TRBV20-1
abundance: few
d_gene: TRBD2
CDR3aa: CSAHPSIGGGHWNEQFF
CDR3nt: TGCAGTGCTCACCCCTCAATCGGGGGAGGGCATTGGAATGAGCAGTTCTTC

j_gene: TRBJ2-3
len: 15
v_gene: TRBV7-2
abundance: few
d_gene: .
CDR3aa: CASSLGGANTDTQYF
CDR3nt: TGTGCCAGCAGCTTAGGGGGGGCGAACACAGATACGCAGTATTTT

j_gene: TRBJ1-2
len: 11
v_gene: TRBV24-1
abundance: few
d_gene: .
CDR3aa: CATRGSYGYTF
CDR3nt: TGTGCCACCCGCGGTAGCTATGGCTACACCTTC

j_gene: TRBJ2-1
len: 15
v_gene: TRBV6-5
abundance: .
d_gene: TRBD2
CDR3aa: CASSYGTSGYNEQFF
CDR3nt: TGTGCCAGCAGTTACGGGACTAGCGGCTACAATGAGCAGTTCTTC

j_gene: TRBJ2-2
len: 18
v_gene: TRBV9
abundance: .
d_gene: TRBD2
CDR3aa: CAQQRLAGVRSNTGELFF
CDR3nt: TGTGCACAGCAACGGCTAGCGGGAGTGAGGTCGAACACCGGGGAGCTGTTTTTT

j_gene: TRBJ2-1
len: 16
v_gene: TRBV20-1
abundance: few
d_gene: TRBD2
CDR3aa: CSALNQLAGGINEQFF
CDR3nt: TGCAGTGCTCTTAACCAACTAGCGGGAGGGATCAATGAGCAGTTCTTC

j_gene: TRBJ2-7
len: 14
v_gene: TRBV2
abundance: few
d_gene: .
CDR3aa: CASRDSPRGYEQYF
CDR3nt: TGTGCCAGCAGAGACAGCCCAAGGGGCTACGAGCAGTACTTC

j_gene: TRBJ2-2
len: 13
v_gene: TRBV6-5
abundance: .
d_gene: .
CDR3aa: CASRRVGDRELFF
CDR3nt: TGTGCCAGCCGAAGGGTGGGGGATCGGGAGCTGTTTTTT

j_gene: TRBJ1-1
len: 12
v_gene: TRBV11-2
abundance: .
d_gene: .
CDR3aa: CASSRIWGEAFF
CDR3nt: TGTGCCAGCAGCCGGATATGGGGTGAAGCTTTCTTT

j_gene: TRBJ1-1
len: 12
v_gene: TRBV12-3/TRBV12-4
abundance: .
d_gene: .
CDR3aa: CASSFGRTEAFF
CDR3nt: TGTGCCAGCAGTTTCGGGAGGACTGAAGCTTTCTTT

j_gene: TRBJ2-2
len: 16
v_gene: TRBV5-1
abundance: many
d_gene: .
CDR3aa: CASSLSGGTNTGELFF
CDR3nt: TGCGCCAGCAGCTTGAGCGGCGGCACGAACACCGGGGAGCTGTTTTTT

j_gene: TRBJ2-1
len: 14
v_gene: TRBV20-1
abundance: once
d_gene: .
CDR3aa: CSARDRTSYNEQFF
CDR3nt: TGCAGTGCTAGAGATCGAACTTCCTACAATGAGCAGTTCTTC